This T cell receptor (beta chain) originates from a study of blood T cell dynamics during melanoma immunotherapy. Overall study context: Standard first-line treatment here was pembrolizumab or nivolumab plus ipilimumab in metastatic melanoma.

The time point is: week 3, after first cycle of checkpoint inhibitor. One draw preceded checkpoint blockade; another followed its first cycle at week 3. Clones were read by immunoSEQ multiplex PCR, and TCRdb kept only the in-frame ones, dropping some. The sample contains around 10,000 clones, roughly 80% of which appear only once. CDR1 is SGHVS and CDR2 is FQNEAQ in the germline V gene. V was pared by 1 base and J by 9 bases, with 7 bases between. There are 11 residues in the CDR3. Note on this clone: Its antigen is unidentified.

Points from the study as a whole: Disease-control patients' PBMC repertoires became either more clonal or more diverse at W3. The study could not tell melanoma-specific clones from general immune activation.

This clonotype was obtained from a human donor with melanoma. The chain employs TRBV7-8 and TRBJ2-7; D remains unclear. Material: blood, obtained from a patient treated with checkpoint blockade. As DNA, the CDR3 is TGTGCCAGCAGCTTAGGCCCGGGGCAGTACTTC. This encodes CASSLGPGQYF.